These T cell receptor beta chains were read from a single sample in a study of cytomegalovirus exposure and HLA in healthy donors. The table came from immunoSEQ multiplex PCR; TCRdb's copy has only in-frame clones and leaves some out. Altogether 70,000 to 95,000 clones are present, approximately 80% being singletons, with the ten largest covering under 2%. Source material: PBMCs. Receptors originate from a woman in her 30s in good health and CMV-seronegative. CDR3s include the opening cysteine and the closing phenylalanine or tryptophan. The D gene is left open where the match is weak. Size is stated for part of the rows, as once, few or many counts, or as a class when the clone is expanded.

V gene: TRBV18; clone size: .; J gene: TRBJ2-5; D gene: .; CDR3 DNA: TGTGCCAGCTCACCACTGGCAGGGGTTGAGACCCAGTACTTC; CDR3 protein: CASSPLAGVETQYF
V gene: TRBV21-1; clone size: once; J gene: TRBJ2-3; D gene: .; CDR3 DNA: TGTGCCAGCAGCAAGGTGAAGCGGGAGTTTTCAGATACGCAGTATTTT; CDR3 protein: CASSKVKREFSDTQYF
V gene: TRBV5-1; clone size: .; J gene: TRBJ2-7; D gene: TRBD2; CDR3 DNA: TGCGCCAGCAGCCTGGGTCGCGGCGGGAGTGTCAACGAACAGTACTTC; CDR3 protein: CASSLGRGGSVNEQYF
V gene: TRBV9; clone size: .; J gene: TRBJ1-2; D gene: .; CDR3 DNA: TGTGCCAGCAGCGTAGACCCCAGGGACTATGGCTACACCTTC; CDR3 protein: CASSVDPRDYGYTF
V gene: TRBV5-1; clone size: .; J gene: TRBJ2-7; D gene: TRBD2; CDR3 DNA: TGCGCCAGCAGCTTGGGGGGCGGGGGCGAGCAGTACTTC; CDR3 protein: CASSLGGGGEQYF
V gene: TRBV28; clone size: .; J gene: TRBJ2-3; D gene: .; CDR3 DNA: TGTGCCAGCAGTTTGAGCCGGGGGTATCCAGATACGCAGTATTTT; CDR3 protein: CASSLSRGYPDTQYF
V gene: TRBV29-1; clone size: .; J gene: TRBJ1-5; D gene: .; CDR3 DNA: TGCAGCGTTGAAGACGGGATCGGACAGCCCCAGCATTTT; CDR3 protein: CSVEDGIGQPQHF
V gene: TRBV4-2; clone size: .; J gene: TRBJ1-3; D gene: .; CDR3 DNA: TGTGCCAGCAGCCAATCCACGAGCTCTGGAAACACCATATATTTT; CDR3 protein: CASSQSTSSGNTIYF
V gene: TRBV19; clone size: .; J gene: TRBJ2-1; D gene: .; CDR3 DNA: TGTGCCAGTAGTATGTTGGGGCAGCAGTTCTTC; CDR3 protein: CASSMLGQQFF
V gene: TRBV7-2; clone size: .; J gene: TRBJ1-3; D gene: .; CDR3 DNA: TGTGCCAGCAGCTTATTTGCAGGGCGTCTCGGAAACACCATATATTTT; CDR3 protein: CASSLFAGRLGNTIYF
V gene: TRBV28; clone size: .; J gene: TRBJ1-1; D gene: .; CDR3 DNA: TGTGCCAGCAGTTTCCCTATCAGGGAGAACACTGAAGCTTTCTTT; CDR3 protein: CASSFPIRENTEAFF
V gene: TRBV28; clone size: few; J gene: TRBJ2-7; D gene: .; CDR3 DNA: TGTGCCAGCAGTCCTAACCCCTCCTACGAGCAGTACTTC; CDR3 protein: CASSPNPSYEQYF
V gene: TRBV5-1; clone size: .; J gene: TRBJ2-1; D gene: TRBD1; CDR3 DNA: TGCGCCAGCAGAGTGGGACAGGGATATGAGCAGTTCTTC; CDR3 protein: CASRVGQGYEQFF
V gene: TRBV12-5; clone size: .; J gene: TRBJ2-1; D gene: TRBD2; CDR3 DNA: TGTGCTAGTGGTTTGGACGGGACTAGCCGATACAATGAGCAGTTCTTC; CDR3 protein: CASGLDGTSRYNEQFF
V gene: TRBV9; clone size: .; J gene: TRBJ1-2; D gene: .; CDR3 DNA: TGTGCCAGCAGCGCTGAGTTGGGGGGTAGGTATGGCTACACCTTC; CDR3 protein: CASSAELGGRYGYTF
V gene: TRBV5-6; clone size: .; J gene: TRBJ1-1; D gene: .; CDR3 DNA: TGTGCCAGCAGCCGGAGGGGGAACACTGAAGCTTTCTTT; CDR3 protein: CASSRRGNTEAFF
V gene: TRBV27; clone size: .; J gene: TRBJ1-1; D gene: .; CDR3 DNA: TGTGCCAGCAGTAGGGGGAAGAACACTGAAGCTTTCTTT; CDR3 protein: CASSRGKNTEAFF